These 3 T cell receptor beta chains came from one sample sequenced in a study of blood T cell repertoires in COVID-19 (dated by TCRdb to 2019 to 2021). Preparation of the library involved the immunoSEQ multiplex PCR assay. As stored in TCRdb, this immuneACCESS dataset retains in-frame rearrangements with V and J assigned. A fraction of the clones does not appear; measured against another copy, unresolved V genes explain less than half of the discrepancy, and the remainder lacks a known reason. Within this sample are 180,000 or so clones, with about 85% of them counted one time only. Jointly, the top ten make up 0.99% of the sample. The specimen sequenced was peripheral blood. The receptors derive from a man aged 18-30 years with acute or convalescent COVID-19.

The chain carries TRBV19 and TRBJ2-3; tentative D call: TRBD2 (7 bases). The CDR3 loop spans 16 amino acids. V lost 5 bases and J lost 2, with 17 bases in between. Germline V gives CDR1 LNHDA, CDR2 SQIVND (reference sequence). The CDR3 DNA reads TGTGCCAGTAGTGTGGTGACGGGGGGCCTCACAGATACGCAGTATTTT. Amino acid sequence: CASSVVTGGLTDTQYF.

This chain joins TRBV7-3 and TRBJ1-6; D possibly corresponds to TRBD1 (5 bases). Deletions cut 2 bases from V and 5 bases from J, with 7 bases between. Per germline, CDR1 SGHTA and CDR2 FQGTGA. The CDR3 has 14 residues. The CDR3 spells CASSLAGHNSPLHF. In DNA, the CDR3 is TGTGCCAGCAGCTTAGCAGGGCATAATTCACCCCTCCACTTT. The full variable domain, completed using reference TRBV7-3 and TRBJ1-6, is GAGVSQTPSNKVTEKGKYVELRCDPISGHTALYWYRQSLGQGPEFLIYFQGTGAADDSGLPNDRFFAVRPEGSVSTLKIQRTERGDSAVYLCASSLAGHNSPLHFGNGTRLTVT.

The gene calls are TRBV7-8 and TRBJ1-1; no reliable D call. The CDR3 contains 16 residues. Looked up from germline, CDR1 is SGHVS and CDR2 is FQNEAQ. V shed 5 bases and J shed 0 bases, with 16 bases lying between them. CDR3: CASSPILGGMNTEAFF. In DNA form, the CDR3 reads TGTGCCAGCAGCCCTATACTTGGAGGAATGAACACTGAAGCTTTCTTT.